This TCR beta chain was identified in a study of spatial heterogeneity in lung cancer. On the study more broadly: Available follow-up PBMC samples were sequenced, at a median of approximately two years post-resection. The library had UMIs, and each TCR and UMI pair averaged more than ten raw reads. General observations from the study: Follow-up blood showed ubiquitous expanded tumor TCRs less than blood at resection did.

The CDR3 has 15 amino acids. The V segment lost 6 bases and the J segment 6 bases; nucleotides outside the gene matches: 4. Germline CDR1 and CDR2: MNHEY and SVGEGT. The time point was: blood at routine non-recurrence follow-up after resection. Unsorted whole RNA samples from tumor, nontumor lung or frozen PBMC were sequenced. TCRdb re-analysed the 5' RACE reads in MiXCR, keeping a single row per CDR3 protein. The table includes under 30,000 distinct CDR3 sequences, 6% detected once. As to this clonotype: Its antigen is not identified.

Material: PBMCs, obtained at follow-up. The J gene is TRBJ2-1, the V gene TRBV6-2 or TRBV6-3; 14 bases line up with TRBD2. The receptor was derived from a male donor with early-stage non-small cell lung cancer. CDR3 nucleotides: TGTGCCAGCAGCCGACTAGCGGGGGGGCCCAATGAGCAGTTCTTC. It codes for CASSRLAGGPNEQFF.